The entry that follows covers one T cell receptor beta chain sequence. The germline V and J ends were trimmed by 4 bases and 1 base, with 7 bases remaining between them. This CDR3 is 13 amino acids long. Germline CDR1 and CDR2: MGHDK and SYGVNS. This sample stems from a study of technical replicates of blood from a few donors. Generated by immunoSEQ multiplex PCR, the TCRdb table keeps only in-frame clones and is missing some. The sample has about 80,000 clones, less than 98% seen once. The receptor's source is a human donor in good health. This rearrangement joins TRBV25-1 to TRBJ1-1; no clear D. The sequencing input was T cells isolated from PBMCs. This CDR3 reads CASSVPGNTEAFF. Here the CDR3 DNA reads TGTGCCAGCAGTGTCCCGGGGAACACTGAAGCTTTCTTT.